This paragraph reports one TCR beta chain. Its antigen is undetermined. This sample is drawn from a study of cytomegalovirus exposure and HLA in healthy donors. Broader study findings: Most TCR sequences were uncommon, yet certain public TCRs appeared in many donors.

PCR used 60 Vbeta primers and 13 Jbeta primers. As processed by the authors: Among the unique TCR beta chains that a later analysis counted, about 81 million in all, 10 million to 13 million were shared. The repertoire was sequenced with immunoSEQ multiplex PCR; TCRdb's copy has only in-frame clones and lacks some. V, J and clone size reflect that table, while D and trimming were determined from the DNA. Of fewer than 250,000 clones listed, around 83% are singletons. CDR3 size: 15 residues. In germline, CDR1 is GTSNPN, CDR2 SVGIG (reference sequence). J gave up 11 bases and V 1 base, and 12 bases lay outside the gene matches.

The chain carries TRBV30 and TRBJ1-1; 11 bases align to TRBD1. Sequenced material: PBMCs. The sequence was collected from a woman in her 50s in good health and CMV-seropositive. Written as DNA, the CDR3 is TGTGCCTGGAGTGGGGCGGGACAGGGGGTGAGAAGTGCTTTCTTT. It translates to CAWSGAGQGVRSAFF.